Here is one T cell receptor (beta chain) with its context. Its antigen is not identified. Germline lookup yields CDR1 LGHNT and CDR2 FRNRAP. This CDR3 is 15 amino acids long. Trimming cost V 7 bases and J 5 bases; bases outside gene matches: 11. Sequencing was performed with immunoSEQ multiplex PCR; in TCRdb, only in-frame clones are kept and a portion is missing. The sample has tens of thousands of clones; just under 75% are singletons. The data originate from a study of CD8 T cell repertoires and HIV-1 epitope variants. About the research overall: Each of Twenty-five Gag and Nef epitope peptides stimulated a separate culture. Controls were a CMV, EBV and flu pool, Ebola AY9, and no peptide. Cultures ran roughly ten days, with IL-2, IL-7 and IL-15 added on days 3 and 7. Study findings and constraints: Of about nine antigen-specific beta clonotypes, about six appeared to cross-react with escape variants.

The rearrangement uses TRBV12-5 and TRBJ2-1; 7 nucleotides line up with TRBD1. The sample consisted of uncultured baseline CD8+ T cells from peripheral blood mononuclear cells (PBMCs). The origin of this receptor is a male donor with HIV. CDR3 nucleotide sequence: TGTGCTAGTGCCCCTGGACAGGTGGGGGACAATGAGCAGTTCTTC. Translation: CASAPGQVGDNEQFF.